This paragraph covers one TCR beta chain sequence. The data originate from a study of blood T cell repertoires in COVID-19. The CDR3 has 17 amino acids. CDR1 SGHAT and CDR2 FQNNGV come from the germline V gene. Trimming took 6 bases from V and 4 from J; bases not matched to a gene: 16. Assay used: immunoSEQ multiplex PCR; TCRdb lists only in-frame clones, some missing. Of 100,000 or so clones listed, over 70% are singletons. Input material: peripheral blood. The chain is built from TRBV11-2 and TRBJ2-7, with 9 bases that match TRBD2. The TCR originated in a human donor in a cohort sampled during active COVID-19. CDR3 protein: CASSPIWAGGPPYEQYF. CDR3 sequence (DNA): TGTGCCAGCAGTCCCATATGGGCGGGAGGGCCCCCTTACGAGCAGTACTTC.